What follows are 28 T cell receptor beta chains derived from one specimen sequenced in a study of shared clonotypes between healthy human individuals. Produced via immunoSEQ multiplex PCR; TCRdb's table is partial and in-frame only. The sample lists 330,000 or so clones, more than 60% occurring once. Sequenced input: memory CD4+ T cells sorted from blood. Subset denoted: CD45RA-negative fraction. These receptors were taken from a man younger than 40 in good health.

This clone showed up just once. The J gene is TRBJ2-3, the V gene TRBV4-3, with 8 bases fitting TRBD2. Germline CDR1 is LGHNA and CDR2 is YSLEER. The CDR3 loop spans 16 amino acids. V shed 0 bases and J 7 bases; nucleotides not matched to a gene: 9. The CDR3 protein is CASSQEGSGRGNTQYF. The CDR3 region has the DNA TGCGCCAGCAGCCAAGAAGGGAGCGGGAGAGGCAATACGCAGTATTTT.

The rearrangement joins TRBV30 to TRBJ1-3; unclear D gene. The V and J ends lost 0 bases and 3 bases respectively, with 6 bases between them. The CDR3 loop spans 13 amino acids. Germline CDR1 GTSNPN, CDR2 SVGIG (reference sequence). Here the CDR3 DNA reads TGTGCCTGGAGTGTACTGGTTGGAAACACCATATATTTT. Protein: CAWSVLVGNTIYF.

The chain carries TRBV4-3 and TRBJ2-5; the match to TRBD2 covers 7 bases. With 1 base clipped from V and 4 bases from J, the junction kept 6 bases outside the gene matches. Germline V lookup: CDR1 LGHNA, CDR2 YSLEER. The CDR3 spans 15 residues. For the CDR3, the DNA is TGCGCCAGCAGCCAAGGGGGGACTATCGGAGAGACCCAGTACTTC. Translation gives CASSQGGTIGETQYF.

J is TRBJ1-2 and V is TRBV28, with 7 bases lining up with TRBD1. CDR1 and CDR2 from the germline V gene are MDHEN and SYDVKM. The V gene end was trimmed by 7 bases and the J gene end by 4 bases; junction bases not matched to a gene: 9. CDR3 length: 14 residues. The CDR3 is CASMLSGGVYGYTF. Here the CDR3 DNA reads TGTGCCAGCATGCTTTCAGGGGGAGTCTATGGCTACACCTTC.

The rearrangement uses TRBV18 and TRBJ2-1; D possibly corresponds to TRBD2 (6 bases). V was cut by 3 bases and J by 2 bases, with 8 bases left in between. This CDR3 spans 14 amino acids. Germline V lookup: CDR1 KGHSH, CDR2 LQKENI. The CDR3 reads CASSPSGAYNEQFF. The CDR3 DNA is TGTGCCAGCTCACCCTCGGGGGCCTACAATGAGCAGTTCTTC.

This clone has just one count. The chain joins TRBV28 to TRBJ2-3, with a possible D match to TRBD2 (6 bases). Germline lookup yields CDR1 MDHEN and CDR2 SYDVKM. The CDR3 spans 15 residues. V lost 2 bases and J lost 3, with 12 bases in between. CDR3 sequence reads: CASSLPGGGTDTQYF. CDR3 DNA: TGTGCCAGCAGTTTACCGGGTGGGGGGACAGATACGCAGTATTTT.

This chain uses TRBV5-1 with TRBJ1-1, with 11 bases that match TRBD1. V shed 5 bases and J 10 bases; nucleotides not matched to a gene: 7. CDR3 length: 13 residues. CDR1 and CDR2 (germline): SGHRS, YFSETQ. This CDR3 reads CASSYRDRGSAFF. The CDR3 coding sequence is TGCGCCAGCAGTTACCGGGACAGGGGGTCAGCTTTCTTT.

CDR3: CASSESSGSSDEQFF. CDR3 DNA sequence: TGTGCCAGCAGTGAATCTAGCGGGAGCTCGGATGAGCAGTTCTTC. The rearrangement uses TRBV25-1 and TRBJ2-1; 10 bases are shared with TRBD2. The CDR3 length is 15 residues. The J segment lost 8 bases and the V segment lost 1 base, leaving 5 bases of the junction unmatched. Germline CDR1 and CDR2: MGHDK and SYGVNS.

The gene calls are TRBV10-3 and TRBJ1-1; D perhaps matches TRBD1 (5 bases). Germline CDR1 reads ENHRY; CDR2 reads SYGVKD. V was shortened by 6 bases and J by 0 bases, with 8 bases between the two germline ends. CDR3 size: 13 residues. The chain's CDR3 is CAISRQMNTEAFF. Written as DNA, the CDR3 is TGTGCCATCAGCCGACAGATGAACACTGAAGCTTTCTTT.

The chain joins TRBV5-4 to TRBJ1-1; D uncertain. V was pared by 5 bases and J by 5 bases, with 13 bases between. Germline CDR1 is SGHNT and CDR2 is YYREEE (reference sequence). This CDR3 comprises 13 residues. CDR3: CASRKPLETEAFF. DNA for the CDR3: TGTGCCAGCAGGAAACCACTGGAGACTGAAGCTTTCTTT. The entire variable domain, with the rest obtained from reference TRBV5-4 and TRBJ1-1, is as follows: ETGVTQSPTHLIKTRGQQVTLRCSSQSGHNTVSWYQQALGQGPQFIFQYYREEENGRGNFPPRFSGLQFPNYSSELNVNALELDDSALYLCASRKPLETEAFFGQGTRLTVV.

The DNA for the CDR3 is TGTGCCATCAGTGAGTCGACCCGGGGACGAGCTTTCTTT. Its translation: CAISESTRGRAFF. The gene calls are TRBV10-3 and TRBJ1-1; tentatively, D is TRBD1 (5 bases). The length of the CDR3 is 13 residues. Germline V gives CDR1 ENHRY, CDR2 SYGVKD. Trimming shortened V by 0 bases and J by 10 bases, and 12 bases separated the two germline ends.

The V call is TRBV10-3, the J call TRBJ2-7; the D gene is possibly TRBD2 (5 bases). Trimming stripped 10 bases from V and 0 bases from J, with 13 bases between. The CDR3 runs 13 residues. The germline V gene encodes CDR1 ENHRY and CDR2 SYGVKD. The DNA of the CDR3 is TGTGCCAGCGCCACTAGGGACTCCTACGAGCAGTACTTC. Amino acids: CASATRDSYEQYF.

The gene calls are TRBV28 and TRBJ1-3; 8 nucleotides align to TRBD1. This CDR3 has 15 residues. Unmatched junction bases numbered 3, after V lost 2 bases and J lost 3 bases. Germline V CDR1 and CDR2: MDHEN, SYDVKM. As DNA, the CDR3 is TGTGCCAGCAGTTTAGGACAGGGTTATGGAAACACCATATATTTT. Residues: CASSLGQGYGNTIYF.

This clone was seen a single time. V gene TRBV9 combines with J gene TRBJ1-4; D is uncertain. The CDR3 length is 15 residues. Germline V gene data show CDR1 as SGDLS and CDR2 as YYNGEE. V was cut by 1 base and J by 4 bases, with 11 bases left in between. CDR3 coding DNA: TGTGCCAGCAGCGTATTGGACGGATTTAATGAAAAACTGTTTTTT. Protein: CASSVLDGFNEKLFF.

V usage is TRBV5-4 and J usage is TRBJ2-3, with TRBD2 as a possible D gene (5 bases). Per germline, CDR1 SGHNT and CDR2 YYREEE (reference sequence). The CDR3 runs to 15 residues. Trimming stripped 4 bases from V and 4 bases from J, with 16 bases between. The CDR3 nucleotides read TGTGCCAGCAGCCCAGCGGAACCGGCGGCAGATACGCAGTATTTT. Its protein product is CASSPAEPAADTQYF. Full variable domain (rest looked up from reference TRBV5-4 and TRBJ2-3): ETGVTQSPTHLIKTRGQQVTLRCSSQSGHNTVSWYQQALGQGPQFIFQYYREEENGRGNFPPRFSGLQFPNYSSELNVNALELDDSALYLCASSPAEPAADTQYFGPGTRLTVL.

The rearrangement links TRBV18 to TRBJ1-1; D is unclear. The CDR3 loop spans 14 amino acids. The ends were cut back, 2 bases at V and 5 bases at J, with 12 bases in the middle. CDR1 and CDR2 from the germline V gene are KGHSH and LQKENI. This chain's CDR3 is CASSPNEGVTEAFF. The DNA of the CDR3 is TGTGCCAGCTCACCAAATGAGGGTGTGACTGAAGCTTTCTTT.

The chain carries TRBV10-3 and TRBJ2-3; D may be TRBD2 (6 bases). The CDR3 consists of 15 residues. Trimming shortened V by 0 bases and J by 5 bases, and 12 bases separated the two germline ends. Germline-derived CDR1 and CDR2 are ENHRY and SYGVKD. The CDR3 region is CAISESGEAIDTQYF. Written as DNA, the CDR3 is TGTGCCATCAGTGAGTCCGGGGAGGCTATAGATACGCAGTATTTT.

V is TRBV6-1 and J is TRBJ2-2; possible D gene TRBD1, 6 bases. The germline V gene has CDR1 MNHNS and CDR2 SASEGT. Trimming removed 8 bases at V and 9 bases at J, with 22 bases between. CDR3 length: 15 residues. In DNA form, the CDR3 reads TGTGCCAGCCCCCGCCCGGGACATTCGATCAGGGAGCTGTTTTTT. The encoded protein is CASPRPGHSIRELFF.

As for this clone: Other DNA sequences in the sample encode the same CDR3. V gene TRBV6-1 combines with J gene TRBJ2-1; the match to TRBD1 covers 7 bases. Losses at the gene ends were 4 bases for V and 7 bases for J; bases not matched to a gene: 4. Germline V gene sequence: CDR1 MNHNS, CDR2 SASEGT. The CDR3 is 13 amino acids. The CDR3 coding sequence is TGTGCCAGCAGTGTGGGACAGAGGAATGAGCAGTTCTTC. Residues: CASSVGQRNEQFF.

CDR3 sequence reads: CAISGKDSGLAGGGELFF. CDR3 sequence (DNA): TGTGCCATCAGTGGGAAGGATTCGGGACTAGCAGGGGGCGGGGAGCTGTTTTTT. The chain recombines TRBV10-3 with TRBJ2-2; 9 bases map to TRBD2. V shed 4 bases, J shed 7 bases, and the junction held 16 bases outside the gene matches. There are 18 residues in the CDR3. Germline CDR1 reads ENHRY; CDR2 reads SYGVKD.

The chain has TRBV5-5 and TRBJ1-1; maybe TRBD1 (5 bases). Trimming took 0 bases from V and 6 from J, leaving 9 bases between them. The germline gives CDR1 SGHKS, CDR2 YYEKEE (reference sequence). The CDR3 length is 13 residues. CDR3 residues: CASSLAVGAEAFF. For the CDR3, the DNA is TGTGCCAGCAGCTTGGCGGTGGGGGCTGAAGCTTTCTTT.

V gene TRBV30 combines with J gene TRBJ1-2; D unclear. V was pared by 0 bases and J by 4 bases, with 6 bases between. The CDR3 runs 12 residues. CDR1 is GTSNPN, CDR2 SVGIG, per germline (reference sequence). The CDR3 spells CAWSVLSYGYTF. CDR3 bases: TGTGCCTGGAGTGTACTTAGCTATGGCTACACCTTC.

The chain joins TRBV5-1 to TRBJ2-1, with TRBD2 identical over 13 bases. This CDR3 contains 15 residues. V dropped 3 bases and J dropped 6; count of bases not matched to a gene: 3. Germline CDR1 SGHRS, CDR2 YFSETQ. In nucleotides, the CDR3 is TGCGCCAGCAGCTACGGACTAGCGGGAGTCAATGAGCAGTTCTTC. Its translation: CASSYGLAGVNEQFF. Full variable domain (outside the CDR3, taken from reference TRBV5-1 and TRBJ2-1): KAGVTQTPRYLIKTRGQQVTLSCSPISGHRSVSWYQQTPGQGLQFLFEYFSETQRNKGNFPGRFSGRQFSNSRSEMNVSTLELGDSALYLCASSYGLAGVNEQFFGPGTRLTVL.

V is TRBV5-1 and J is TRBJ2-5; D may be TRBD2 (6 bases). The CDR3 length is 14 residues. The V gene's germline CDR1 is SGHRS and CDR2 YFSETQ. V was shortened by 4 bases and J by 5 bases, with 15 bases between the two germline ends. The CDR3 loop is CASSRFLTSETQYF. The CDR3 DNA reads as TGCGCCAGCAGCAGGTTCTTGACTAGTGAGACCCAGTACTTC.

There are a few counts of this clone. The J gene is TRBJ2-1, the V gene TRBV29-1, with no clear D. The CDR3 length is 15 residues. Between the trimmed V and J ends, which lost 6 bases and 2 bases, there was a span of 17 bases. Germline CDR1 reads SQVTM; CDR2 reads ANQGSEA. The DNA for the CDR3 is TGCAGCGTCGCACGCCAACCTACCGCCTACAATGAGCAGTTCTTC. This codes for CSVARQPTAYNEQFF.

The CDR3 loop reads CASWKSPGQGTEAFF. CDR3 nucleotides: TGTGCCAGCTGGAAGAGTCCGGGACAGGGCACTGAAGCTTTCTTT. The chain joins TRBV5-5 to TRBJ1-1, with TRBD1 matching over 9 bases. With V trimmed by 7 bases and J by 4 bases, 11 bases remained unmatched. CDR3 length: 15 amino acids. CDR1 is SGHKS, CDR2 YYEKEE, per germline (reference sequence).

This chain connects TRBV7-3 to TRBJ2-5; the match to TRBD2 covers 16 bases. After removal of 5 bases from V and 5 bases from J, the junction contained 8 bases not matched to a gene. Germline CDR1 and CDR2: SGHTA and FQGTGA. The CDR3 sequence is 17 residues long. CDR3 loop: CASSPGTSGRGVETQYF. Written as DNA, the CDR3 is TGTGCCAGCAGCCCAGGGACTAGCGGGAGGGGGGTGGAGACCCAGTACTTC.

This rearrangement joins TRBV11-2 to TRBJ2-5, with a weak D call TRBD1 (5 bases). V was cut by 0 bases and J by 5 bases, with 13 bases left in between. CDR1 is SGHAT and CDR2 is FQNNGV in the germline V gene. This CDR3 is 15 amino acids long. The CDR3 bases are TGTGCCAGCAGCTTAGATTTGGGCAGGGTGGAGACCCAGTACTTC. Its translation: CASSLDLGRVETQYF. Drawing the rest from reference TRBV11-2 and TRBJ2-5, the complete variable domain is EAGVAQSPRYKIIEKRQSVAFWCNPISGHATLYWYQQILGQGPKLLIQFQNNGVVDDSQLPKDRFSAERLKGVDSTLKIQPAKLEDSAVYLCASSLDLGRVETQYFGPGTRLLVL.